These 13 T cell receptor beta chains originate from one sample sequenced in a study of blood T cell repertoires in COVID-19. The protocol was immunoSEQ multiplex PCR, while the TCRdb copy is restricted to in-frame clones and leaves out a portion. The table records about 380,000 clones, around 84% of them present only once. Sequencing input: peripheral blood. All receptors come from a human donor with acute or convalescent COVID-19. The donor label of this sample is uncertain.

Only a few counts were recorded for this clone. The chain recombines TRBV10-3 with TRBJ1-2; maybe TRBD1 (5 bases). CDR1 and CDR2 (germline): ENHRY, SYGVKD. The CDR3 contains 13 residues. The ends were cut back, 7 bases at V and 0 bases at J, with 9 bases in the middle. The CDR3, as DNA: TGTGCCATCACCAAGGACACTAACTATGGCTACACCTTC. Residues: CAITKDTNYGYTF.

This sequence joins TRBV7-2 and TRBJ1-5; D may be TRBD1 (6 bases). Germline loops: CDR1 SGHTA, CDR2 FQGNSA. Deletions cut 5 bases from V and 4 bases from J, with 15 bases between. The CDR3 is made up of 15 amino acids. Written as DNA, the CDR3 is TGTGCCAGCAGCGTAACTTTACAGGGTAATCAGCCCCAGCATTTT. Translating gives CASSVTLQGNQPQHF.

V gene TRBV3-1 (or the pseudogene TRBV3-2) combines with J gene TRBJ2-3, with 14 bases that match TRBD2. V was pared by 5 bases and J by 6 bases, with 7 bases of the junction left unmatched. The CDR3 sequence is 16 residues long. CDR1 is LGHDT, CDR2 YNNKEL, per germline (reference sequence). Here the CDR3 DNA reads TGTGCCAGCAGCGACCGGGGACTAGCGGGAGTGGATACGCAGTATTTT. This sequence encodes CASSDRGLAGVDTQYF.

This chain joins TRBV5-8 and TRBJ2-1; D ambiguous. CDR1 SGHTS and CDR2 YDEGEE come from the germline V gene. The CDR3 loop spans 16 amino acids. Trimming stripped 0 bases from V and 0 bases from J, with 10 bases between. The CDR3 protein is CASSLGVLSSYNEQFF. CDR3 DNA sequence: TGTGCCAGCAGCTTGGGAGTCCTGAGCTCCTACAATGAGCAGTTCTTC.

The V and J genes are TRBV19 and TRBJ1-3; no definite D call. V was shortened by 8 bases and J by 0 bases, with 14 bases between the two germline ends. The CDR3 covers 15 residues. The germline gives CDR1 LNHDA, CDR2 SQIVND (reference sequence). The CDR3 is CASLRGPSSGNTIYF. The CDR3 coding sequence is TGTGCCAGTCTACGGGGTCCTTCCTCTGGAAACACCATATATTTT.

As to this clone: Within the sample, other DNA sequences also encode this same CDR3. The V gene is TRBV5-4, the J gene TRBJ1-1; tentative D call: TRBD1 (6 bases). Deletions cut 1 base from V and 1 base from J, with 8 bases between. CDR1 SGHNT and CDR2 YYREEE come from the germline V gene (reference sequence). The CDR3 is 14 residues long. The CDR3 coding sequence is TGTGCCAGCAGCTTGCAGGGGAGGAACACTGAAGCTTTCTTT. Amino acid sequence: CASSLQGRNTEAFF.

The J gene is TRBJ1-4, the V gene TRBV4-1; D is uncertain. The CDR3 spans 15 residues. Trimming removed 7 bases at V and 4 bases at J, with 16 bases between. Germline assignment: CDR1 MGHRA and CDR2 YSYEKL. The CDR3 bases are TGCGCCAGCAATCGGAGGAGGGCCCTTAATGAAAAACTGTTTTTT. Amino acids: CASNRRRALNEKLFF.

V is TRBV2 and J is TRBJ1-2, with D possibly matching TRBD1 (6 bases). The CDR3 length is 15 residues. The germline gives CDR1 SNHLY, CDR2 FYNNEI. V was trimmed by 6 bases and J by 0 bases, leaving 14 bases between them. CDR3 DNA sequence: TGTGCCAGCAGGGCCGGACAGCCCACTAACTATGGCTACACCTTC. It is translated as CASRAGQPTNYGYTF.

CDR3 coding DNA: TGTGCCAGCAGCCAAGATTTTCCTTTTGGCTACACCTTC. Protein: CASSQDFPFGYTF. The chain recombines TRBV4-2 with TRBJ1-2; D call uncertain. The CDR3 runs to 13 residues. Germline V lookup: CDR1 LGHNA, CDR2 YNFKEQ. Between the trimmed V and J ends, which lost 0 bases and 7 bases, there was a span of 9 bases.

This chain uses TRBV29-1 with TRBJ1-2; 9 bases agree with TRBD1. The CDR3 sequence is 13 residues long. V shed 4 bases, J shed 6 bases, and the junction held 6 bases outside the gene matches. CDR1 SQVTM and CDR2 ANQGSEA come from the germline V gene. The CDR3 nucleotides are TGCAGCGTTGCAGAGGACAGGGGCCATGGCTACACCTTC. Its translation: CSVAEDRGHGYTF.

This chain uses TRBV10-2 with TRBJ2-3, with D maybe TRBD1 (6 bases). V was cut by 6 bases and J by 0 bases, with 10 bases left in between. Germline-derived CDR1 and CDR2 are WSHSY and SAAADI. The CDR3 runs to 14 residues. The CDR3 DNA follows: TGCGCCAGCAGGCTACAGGGTAGCACAGATACGCAGTATTTT. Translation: CASRLQGSTDTQYF.

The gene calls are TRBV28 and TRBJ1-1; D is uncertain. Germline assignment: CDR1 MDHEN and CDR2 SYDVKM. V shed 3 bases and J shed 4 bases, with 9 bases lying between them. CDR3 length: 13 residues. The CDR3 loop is CASSFVSGTEAFF. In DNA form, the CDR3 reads TGTGCCAGCAGTTTCGTGAGTGGCACTGAAGCTTTCTTT.

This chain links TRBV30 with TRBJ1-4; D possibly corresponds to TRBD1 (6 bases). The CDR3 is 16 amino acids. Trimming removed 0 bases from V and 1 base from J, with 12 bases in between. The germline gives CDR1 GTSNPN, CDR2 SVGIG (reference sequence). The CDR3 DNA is TGTGCCTGGAGTGTACAACAGGGCGGAACTAATGAAAAACTGTTTTTT. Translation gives CAWSVQQGGTNEKLFF.